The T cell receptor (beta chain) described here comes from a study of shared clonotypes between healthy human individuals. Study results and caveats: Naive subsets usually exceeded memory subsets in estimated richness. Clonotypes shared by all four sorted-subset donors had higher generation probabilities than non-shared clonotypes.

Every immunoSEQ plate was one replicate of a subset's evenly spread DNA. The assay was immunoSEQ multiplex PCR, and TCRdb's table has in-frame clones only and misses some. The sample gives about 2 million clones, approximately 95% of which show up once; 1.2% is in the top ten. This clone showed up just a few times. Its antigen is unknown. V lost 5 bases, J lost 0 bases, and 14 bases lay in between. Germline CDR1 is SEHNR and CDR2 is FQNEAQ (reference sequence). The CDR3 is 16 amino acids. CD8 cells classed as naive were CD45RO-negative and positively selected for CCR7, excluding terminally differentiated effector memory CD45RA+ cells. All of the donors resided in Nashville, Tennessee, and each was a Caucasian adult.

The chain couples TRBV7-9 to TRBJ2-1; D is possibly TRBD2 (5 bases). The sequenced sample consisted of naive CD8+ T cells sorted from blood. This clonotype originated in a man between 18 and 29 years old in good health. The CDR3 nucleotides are TGTGCCAGCAGCCCAGATGAGGGCTACTCCTACAATGAGCAGTTCTTC. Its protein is CASSPDEGYSYNEQFF.